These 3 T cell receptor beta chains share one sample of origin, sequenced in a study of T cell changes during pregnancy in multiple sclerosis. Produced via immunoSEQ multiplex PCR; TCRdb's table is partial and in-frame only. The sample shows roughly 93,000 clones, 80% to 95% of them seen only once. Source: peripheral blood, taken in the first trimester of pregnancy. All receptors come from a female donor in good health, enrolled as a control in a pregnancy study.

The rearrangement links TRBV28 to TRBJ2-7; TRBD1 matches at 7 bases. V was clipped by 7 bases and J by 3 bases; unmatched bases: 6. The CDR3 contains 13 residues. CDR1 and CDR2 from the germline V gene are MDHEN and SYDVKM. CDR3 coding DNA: TGTGCCAGCAAGTGGCAGGGGGTCTACGAGCAGTACTTC. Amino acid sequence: CASKWQGVYEQYF.

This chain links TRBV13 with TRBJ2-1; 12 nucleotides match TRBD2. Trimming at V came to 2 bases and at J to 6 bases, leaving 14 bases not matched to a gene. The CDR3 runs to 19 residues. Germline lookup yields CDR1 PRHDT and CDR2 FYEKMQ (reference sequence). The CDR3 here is CASSLIGRLAGGPFNEQFF. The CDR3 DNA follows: TGTGCCAGCAGCTTAATAGGGCGGCTAGCGGGGGGGCCGTTCAATGAGCAGTTCTTC. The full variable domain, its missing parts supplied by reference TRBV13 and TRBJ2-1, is AAGVIQSPRHLIKEKRETATLKCYPIPRHDTVYWYQQGPGQDPQFLISFYEKMQSDKGSIPDRFSAQQFSDYHSELNMSSLELGDSALYFCASSLIGRLAGGPFNEQFFGPGTRLTVL.

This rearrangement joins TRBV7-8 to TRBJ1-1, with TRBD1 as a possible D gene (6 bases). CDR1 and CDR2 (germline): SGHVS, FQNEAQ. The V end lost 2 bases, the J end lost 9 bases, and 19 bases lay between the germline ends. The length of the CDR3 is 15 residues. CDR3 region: CASSLWEGGAAKAFF. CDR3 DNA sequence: TGTGCCAGCAGCTTATGGGAGGGGGGGGCTGCGAAAGCTTTCTTT. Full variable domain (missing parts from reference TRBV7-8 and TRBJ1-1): GAGVSQSPRYKVAKRGQDVALRCDPISGHVSLFWYQQALGQGPEFLTYFQNEAQLDKSGLPSDRFFAERPEGSVSTLKIQRTQQEDSAVYLCASSLWEGGAAKAFFGQGTRLTVV.